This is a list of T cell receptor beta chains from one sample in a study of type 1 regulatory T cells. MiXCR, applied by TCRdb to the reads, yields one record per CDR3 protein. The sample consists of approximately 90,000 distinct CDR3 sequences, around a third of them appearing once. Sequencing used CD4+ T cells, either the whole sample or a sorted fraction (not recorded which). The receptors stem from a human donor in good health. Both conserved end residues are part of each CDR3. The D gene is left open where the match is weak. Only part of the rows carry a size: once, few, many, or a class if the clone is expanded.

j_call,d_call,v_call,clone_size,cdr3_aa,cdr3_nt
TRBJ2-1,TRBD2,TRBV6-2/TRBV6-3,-,CASRQTGTSNEQFF,TGTGCCAGCAGACAAACCGGGACTAGCAATGAGCAGTTCTTC
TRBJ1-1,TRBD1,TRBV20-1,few,CSARDPQGAGRTEAFF,TGCAGTGCTAGAGACCCACAGGGGGCAGGGCGGACTGAAGCTTTCTTT
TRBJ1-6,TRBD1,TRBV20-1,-,CSASSAGTGISPLHF,TGCAGTGCTAGTTCTGCCGGGACAGGGATCTCACCCCTCCACTTT
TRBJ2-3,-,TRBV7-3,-,CASSPTLELDTQYF,TGTGCCAGCAGCCCAACTCTTGAGTTAGATACGCAGTATTTT
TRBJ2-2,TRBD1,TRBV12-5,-,CASGRTGGATGELFF,TGTGCTAGTGGCCGGACAGGGGGCGCGACCGGGGAGCTGTTTTTT
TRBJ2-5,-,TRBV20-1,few,CSARYRPETQYF,TGCAGTGCTAGATACCGTCCAGAGACCCAGTACTTC
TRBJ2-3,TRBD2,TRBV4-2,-,CASSPSSGDTQYF,TGTGCCAGCAGCCCTTCTAGCGGAGATACGCAGTATTTT
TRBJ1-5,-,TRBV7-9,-,CASSYLDDDQPQHF,TGTGCCAGCAGCTACTTAGACGACGATCAGCCCCAGCATTTT
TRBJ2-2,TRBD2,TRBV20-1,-,CSARVLAGDDTGELFF,TGCAGTGCTAGAGTCCTAGCGGGAGATGACACCGGGGAGCTGTTTTTT
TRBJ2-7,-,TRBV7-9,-,CASSPTAGSYEQYF,TGTGCCAGCAGCCCCACGGCTGGCTCCTACGAGCAGTACTTC
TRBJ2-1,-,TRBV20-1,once,CSAREGYEQFF,TGCAGTGCTAGAGAGGGGTATGAGCAGTTCTTC
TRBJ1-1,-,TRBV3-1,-,CASSQVGLTEAFF,TGTGCCAGCAGCCAAGTAGGCTTAACTGAAGCTTTCTTT
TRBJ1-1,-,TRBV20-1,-,CSARRLDTEAFF,TGCAGTGCTAGACGGTTAGACACTGAAGCTTTCTTT
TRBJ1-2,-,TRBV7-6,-,CASSSGRTYGYTF,TGTGCCAGCAGCTCTGGACGGACGTATGGCTACACCTTC
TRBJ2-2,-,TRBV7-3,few,CASSSGGAPLGAGELFF,TGTGCCAGCAGCTCTGGCGGGGCTCCTCTAGGGGCCGGGGAGCTGTTTTTT
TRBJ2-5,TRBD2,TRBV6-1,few,CASSEKGIGRAEETQYF,TGTGCCAGCAGTGAAAAAGGAATCGGGAGGGCCGAGGAGACCCAGTACTTC
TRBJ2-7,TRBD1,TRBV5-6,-,CASSLKDRVGKEQYF,TGTGCCAGCAGCTTGAAGGACAGGGTGGGAAAGGAGCAGTACTTC
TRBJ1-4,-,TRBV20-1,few,CSARALGGGVEKLFF,TGCAGTGCTAGAGCCCTCGGCGGGGGGGTTGAAAAACTGTTTTTT
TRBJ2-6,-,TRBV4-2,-,CASSRNIGQSSGANVLTF,TGTGCCAGCAGCCGGAACATCGGACAGAGCTCTGGGGCCAACGTCCTGACTTTC
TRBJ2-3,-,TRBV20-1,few,CSAPETRGTDTQYF,TGCAGTGCCCCCGAGACTAGAGGGACAGATACGCAGTATTTT
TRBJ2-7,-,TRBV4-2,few,CASSQERSSGGYYEQYF,TGTGCCAGCAGCCAAGAGAGGTCTTCGGGGGGCTACTACGAGCAGTACTTC
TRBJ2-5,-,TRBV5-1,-,CASSLLPRETQYF,TGCGCCAGCAGCTTGCTGCCAAGGGAGACCCAGTACTTC
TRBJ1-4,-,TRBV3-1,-,CASSQGDRINEKLFF,TGTGCCAGCAGCCAAGGGGACCGAATCAATGAAAAACTGTTTTTT
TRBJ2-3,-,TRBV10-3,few,CAISESSTKDTQYF,TGTGCCATCAGTGAGTCGTCTACTAAAGATACGCAGTATTTT
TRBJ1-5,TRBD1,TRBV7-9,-,CASSPGTGGHQPQHF,TGTGCCAGCAGCCCCGGGACAGGGGGCCATCAGCCCCAGCATTTT
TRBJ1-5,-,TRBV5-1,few,CASSLLPPEVLNQPQHF,TGCGCCAGCAGCTTGCTACCCCCGGAGGTGCTCAATCAGCCCCAGCATTTT
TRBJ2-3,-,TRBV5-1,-,CASSTQWTDTQYF,TGCGCCAGCAGCACCCAGTGGACAGATACGCAGTATTTT
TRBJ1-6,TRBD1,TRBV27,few,CASSWTGGYSNSPLHF,TGTGCCAGCAGCTGGACAGGGGGCTATTCAAATTCACCCCTCCACTTT
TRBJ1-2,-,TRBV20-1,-,CSAIPLERNYGYTF,TGCAGTGCTATTCCATTGGAGAGAAACTATGGCTACACCTTC
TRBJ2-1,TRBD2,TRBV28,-,CASSWDASGRLGEQFF,TGTGCCAGCAGTTGGGATGCCAGCGGGAGGTTGGGTGAGCAATTCTTC
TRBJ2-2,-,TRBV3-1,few,CASSQGGGLTGELFF,TGTGCCAGCAGCCAAGGGGGGGGGCTTACCGGGGAGCTGTTTTTT
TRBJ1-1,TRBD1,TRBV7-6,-,CASSPAGTGGGTEAFF,TGTGCCAGCAGCCCTGCCGGGACAGGGGGCGGAACTGAAGCTTTCTTT
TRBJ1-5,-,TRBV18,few,CASSRDRIDSNQPQHF,TGTGCCAGCTCACGAGACAGGATTGATAGCAATCAGCCCCAGCATTTT
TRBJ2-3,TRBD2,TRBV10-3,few,CAISDRASGRAAETQYF,TGTGCCATCAGTGATCGGGCTAGCGGGAGAGCCGCGGAGACGCAGTATTTT
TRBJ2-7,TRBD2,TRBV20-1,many,CSARRASGSIEQYF,TGCAGTGCTAGGAGGGCTAGCGGGAGCATCGAGCAGTACTTC
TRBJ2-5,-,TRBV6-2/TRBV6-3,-,CASSYGFTVSDQETQYF,TGTGCCAGCAGTTACGGTTTCACCGTTAGCGACCAAGAGACCCAGTACTTC
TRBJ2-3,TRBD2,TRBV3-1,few,CASSHLTSLDTQYF,TGTGCCAGCAGCCACCTGACTAGCTTAGATACGCAGTATTTT
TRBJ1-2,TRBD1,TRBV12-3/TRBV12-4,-,CASSFWGQGAYGYTF,TGTGCCAGCAGTTTTTGGGGACAGGGGGCATATGGCTACACCTTC
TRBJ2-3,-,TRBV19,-,CASSIVGGRSNTDTQYF,TGTGCCAGTAGTATAGTTGGCGGTCGAAGTAACACAGATACGCAGTATTTT
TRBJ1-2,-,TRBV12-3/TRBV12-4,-,CASSYAYGYTF,TGTGCCAGCAGCTATGCCTATGGCTACACCTTC
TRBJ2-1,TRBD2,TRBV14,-,CASSQASGPKGKFF,TGTGCCAGCAGCCAGGCTAGCGGGCCTAAAGGGAAGTTCTTC
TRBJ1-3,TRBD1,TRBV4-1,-,CASSQGEHRGSSGNTIYF,TGCGCCAGCAGCCAAGGCGAGCACAGGGGATCCTCTGGAAACACCATATATTTT
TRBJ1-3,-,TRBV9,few,CASSDDRGWGASAGNTIYF,TGTGCCAGCAGCGACGACCGAGGATGGGGTGCATCTGCTGGAAACACCATATATTTT
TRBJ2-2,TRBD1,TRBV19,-,CASIRGPQSGELFF,TGTGCCAGTATCAGGGGGCCCCAATCCGGGGAGCTGTTTTTT
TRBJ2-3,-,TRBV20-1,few,CSARDPDQADTQYF,TGCAGTGCTAGAGATCCTGACCAAGCGGATACGCAGTATTTT
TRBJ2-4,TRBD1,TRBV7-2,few,CASSLTGDIQYF,TGTGCCAGCAGCTTGACAGGGGACATTCAGTACTTC
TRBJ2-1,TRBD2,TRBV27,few,CASIPAGGPREQFF,TGTGCCAGCATCCCCGCGGGAGGGCCAAGGGAGCAGTTCTTC
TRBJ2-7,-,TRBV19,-,CASRPGHSGPYEQYF,TGTGCCAGTAGACCGGGACACTCGGGCCCCTACGAGCAGTACTTC
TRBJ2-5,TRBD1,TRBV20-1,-,CSPAGETGRETQYF,TGCAGTCCGGCTGGGGAGACAGGGCGCGAGACCCAGTACTTC
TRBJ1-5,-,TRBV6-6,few,CASSYKDVYSNQPQHF,TGTGCCAGCAGTTACAAGGACGTTTATAGCAATCAGCCCCAGCATTTT
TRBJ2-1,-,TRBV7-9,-,CASSSLNEQFF,TGTGCCAGCAGCTCCCTCAATGAGCAGTTCTTC